These 19 T cell receptor beta chains share one sample of origin, sequenced in a study of blood T cell repertoires in COVID-19. Assay: immunoSEQ multiplex PCR; the TCRdb copy retains only in-frame clones and omits some. This table holds 100,000 or so clones, approximately 88% found once. Sequenced input: peripheral blood. These TCRs come from a human donor in a cohort sampled during active COVID-19.

This rearrangement joins TRBV3-1 (or the pseudogene TRBV3-2) to TRBJ2-1, with 7 bases aligning to TRBD2. The length of the CDR3 is 13 residues. CDR1 LGHDT and CDR2 YNNKEL come from the germline V gene (reference sequence). V shed 6 bases, J shed 9 bases, and the junction held 8 bases outside the gene matches. For the CDR3, the DNA is TGTGCCAGCAGGCGTACTAGCGCCAGTGAGCAGTTCTTC. Translating gives CASRRTSASEQFF.

The V and J genes are TRBV5-4 and TRBJ1-6, with D possibly TRBD1 on 6 matching bases. Germline values: CDR1 SGHNT, CDR2 YYREEE (reference sequence). The CDR3 runs to 15 residues. Trimming took 0 bases from V and 10 from J, leaving 14 bases between them. CDR3 residues: CASSLDRAAGSPLHF. As DNA, the CDR3 is TGTGCCAGCAGCTTGGACAGGGCTGCAGGATCACCCCTCCACTTT.

This chain links TRBV5-1 with TRBJ2-5, with 8 bases identical to TRBD2. CDR1 is SGHRS and CDR2 is YFSETQ in the germline V gene. The CDR3 is 18 residues long. The V segment lost 5 bases and the J segment 2 bases; nucleotides outside the gene matches: 17. CDR3 DNA: TGCGCCAGCAGGCCCCAAGTGGCGGCGGGGGGTCTTCAAGAGACCCAGTACTTC. Its protein product is CASRPQVAAGGLQETQYF. The full variable domain, in which reference TRBV5-1 and TRBJ2-5 provide the parts outside the CDR3, is KAGVTQTPRYLIKTRGQQVTLSCSPISGHRSVSWYQQTPGQGLQFLFEYFSETQRNKGNFPGRFSGRQFSNSRSEMNVSTLELGDSALYLCASRPQVAAGGLQETQYFGPGTRLLVL.

As to this clone: The sample carries other DNA sequences with the same CDR3. The J gene is TRBJ1-3, the V gene TRBV9, with D hard to call. The CDR3 is 13 amino acids. Germline CDR1 and CDR2: SGDLS and YYNGEE. Trimming removed 3 bases at V and 4 bases at J, with 8 bases between. CDR3 residues: CASSALSGNTIYF. As DNA, the CDR3 is TGTGCCAGCAGCGCCTTAAGCGGAAACACCATATATTTT.

J is TRBJ2-3 and V is TRBV7-9, with 12 bases matching TRBD2. Trimming at V came to 5 bases and at J to 1 base, leaving 10 bases not matched to a gene. Germline assignment: CDR1 SEHNR and CDR2 FQNEAQ (reference sequence). The CDR3 loop spans 18 amino acids. Written as DNA, the CDR3 is TGTGCCAGCAGCCAGCTAGCGGGGGGGAACCCACGCACAGATACGCAGTATTTT. It codes for CASSQLAGGNPRTDTQYF.

This clone has a single count. The chain carries TRBV30 and TRBJ2-7; TRBD1 agrees at 7 bases. Losses at the gene ends were 1 base for V and 0 bases for J; bases not matched to a gene: 6. CDR1 is GTSNPN, CDR2 SVGIG, per germline (reference sequence). CDR3 size: 15 residues. CDR3 loop: CAWSGGTANSYEQYF. The CDR3 nucleotides read TGTGCCTGGAGTGGGGGGACAGCGAACTCCTACGAGCAGTACTTC.

The V call is TRBV2, the J call TRBJ1-2; TRBD1 matches at 9 bases. Unmatched junction bases numbered 7, after V lost 5 bases and J lost 0 bases. The CDR3 is 16 amino acids. Germline loops: CDR1 SNHLY, CDR2 FYNNEI. The CDR3: CASSQTGGTPNYGYTF. The DNA of the CDR3 is TGTGCCAGCAGTCAGACAGGGGGGACCCCTAACTATGGCTACACCTTC. Full variable domain (outside the CDR3, taken from reference TRBV2 and TRBJ1-2): EPEVTQTPSHQVTQMGQEVILRCVPISNHLYFYWYRQILGQKVEFLVSFYNNEISEKSEIFDDQFSVERPDGSNFTLKIRSTKLEDSAMYFCASSQTGGTPNYGYTFGSGTRLTVV.

The rearrangement joins TRBV12-3 or TRBV12-4 to TRBJ2-7, with D unclear. With 3 bases removed from V and 3 bases from J, the gap between germline ends came to 3 bases. The CDR3 spans 11 residues. The CDR3 spells CASSFYYEQYF. CDR3 nucleotide sequence: TGTGCCAGCAGTTTTTACTACGAGCAGTACTTC.

The chain uses TRBV7-2 and TRBJ2-2; 11 bases map to TRBD1. The ends lost 7 bases at V and 5 bases at J; junction bases unmatched: 9. The CDR3 consists of 16 residues. CDR1 is SGHTA, CDR2 FQGNSA, per germline. CDR3 region: CASTIRTGGATGELFF. In DNA form, the CDR3 reads TGTGCCAGCACCATCAGGACAGGGGGCGCGACCGGGGAGCTGTTTTTT.

The chain recombines TRBV28 with TRBJ1-2, with D perhaps TRBD1 (6 bases). V gave up 11 bases and J gave up 4 bases, with 17 bases separating them. Germline lookup yields CDR1 MDHEN and CDR2 SYDVKM. The CDR3 runs to 13 residues. CDR3 bases: TGTGCCTCCCACCAGGGACACGGCTATGGCTACACCTTC. Its translation: CASHQGHGYGYTF.

V usage is TRBV29-1 and J usage is TRBJ2-2; no definite D call. The germline gives CDR1 SQVTM, CDR2 ANQGSEA. The ends were cut back, 2 bases at V and 5 bases at J, with 9 bases in the middle. This CDR3 is built from 13 residues. The CDR3: CSVETSVTGELFF. CDR3 DNA: TGCAGCGTTGAAACGTCGGTAACCGGGGAGCTGTTTTTT.

This chain connects TRBV7-2 to TRBJ2-4, with 8 bases that match TRBD1. CDR1 is SGHTA, CDR2 FQGNSA, per germline. The CDR3 is made up of 14 amino acids. The ends lost 7 bases at V and 9 bases at J; junction bases unmatched: 11. The chain's CDR3 is CASTGQGLRGIQYF. CDR3 nucleotide sequence: TGTGCCAGCACTGGACAGGGCCTGAGGGGCATTCAGTACTTC. Supplemented by reference TRBV7-2 and TRBJ2-4, the full variable domain reads GAGVSQSPSNKVTEKGKDVELRCDPISGHTALYWYRQSLGQGLEFLIYFQGNSAPDKSGLPSDRFSAERTGGSVSTLTIQRTQQEDSAVYLCASTGQGLRGIQYFGAGTRLSVL.

The CDR3 reads CASSQDGREAEAFF. The CDR3 DNA is TGTGCCAGCAGCCAAGACGGACGGGAGGCTGAAGCTTTCTTT. V and J are TRBV3-1 (or the pseudogene TRBV3-2) and TRBJ1-1; the D is unclear. Germline V gene sequence: CDR1 LGHDT, CDR2 YNNKEL (reference sequence). V shed 0 bases and J shed 6 bases, with 11 bases lying between them. The CDR3 length is 14 residues.

This chain joins TRBV4-2 and TRBJ1-1; 9 nucleotides agree with TRBD1. The V gene's germline CDR1 is LGHNA and CDR2 YNFKEQ. The CDR3 loop spans 15 amino acids. The junction had 8 bases not matched to a gene; V was cut back by 4 bases and J by 5 bases. CDR3 region: CASSPPGTGNTEAFF. CDR3 in DNA: TGTGCCAGCAGCCCTCCCGGGACAGGGAATACTGAAGCTTTCTTT.

The chain recombines TRBV13 with TRBJ2-7, with TRBD1 matching over 7 bases. V trimming: 6 bases; J trimming: 5 bases; junction bases outside the gene matches: 16. The CDR3 extends over 16 amino acids. Germline V gene data show CDR1 as PRHDT and CDR2 as FYEKMQ (reference sequence). The CDR3 DNA reads TGTGCCAGCAGGAAGGGGACAGCAAGTGTACGGGACGAGCAGTACTTC. This sequence encodes CASRKGTASVRDEQYF.

This chain connects TRBV7-3 to TRBJ1-6; weak D call: TRBD1 (5 bases). CDR1 is SGHTA, CDR2 FQGTGA, per germline. V was trimmed by 2 bases and J by 9 bases, leaving 14 bases between them. There are 15 residues in the CDR3. CDR3: CASSLDGTGGSPLHF. The CDR3 nucleotides are TGTGCCAGCAGCTTAGATGGGACTGGGGGTTCACCCCTCCACTTT.

The chain recombines TRBV7-2 with TRBJ2-3; D possibly corresponds to TRBD1 (6 bases). The CDR3 totals 13 residues. Germline V lookup: CDR1 SGHTA, CDR2 FQGNSA. The V end was cut by 5 bases, the J end by 4 bases, with 10 bases between. The DNA of the CDR3 is TGTGCCAGCAGCGCCTCAGGGGCAGATACGCAGTATTTT. Encoded protein: CASSASGADTQYF.

J is TRBJ2-5 and V is TRBV6-1, with D maybe TRBD1 (5 bases). The V gene lost 2 bases and the J gene lost 0 bases, with 10 bases spanning the gap. From germline, CDR1 is MNHNS and CDR2 SASEGT. The CDR3 loop spans 15 amino acids. Here the CDR3 reads CASSERQTYQETQYF. The CDR3 DNA sequence: TGTGCCAGCAGTGAAAGACAGACGTACCAAGAGACCCAGTACTTC.

The genes are TRBV3-1 (or the pseudogene TRBV3-2) and TRBJ2-7; TRBD2 aligns across 12 bases. J gave up 0 bases and V 4 bases, and 1 base lay outside the gene matches. The CDR3 consists of 15 residues. Germline-derived CDR1 and CDR2 are LGHDT and YNNKEL (reference sequence). CDR3 sequence (DNA): TGTGCCAGCAGCCGGACTAGCGGGGTCTCCTACGAGCAGTACTTC. It translates to CASSRTSGVSYEQYF.